These 21 T cell receptor beta chains originate from one sample sequenced in a study of blood T cell repertoires in COVID-19 (dated by TCRdb to 2018 to 2021). The library was obtained by the immunoSEQ multiplex PCR assay. TCRdb obtained this table from immuneACCESS and retained in-frame rearrangements with V and J assigned. These tables miss some clones; where compared with another copy, unresolved V genes account for less than half of the shortfall, and the remainder is unexplained. In all, the sample holds tens of thousands of clones, and approximately 90% of those were seen once. Around a fifth of the sample comes from the top ten. Sequencing input: peripheral blood. Receptor source: a woman of 80 years or more with acute or convalescent COVID-19.

Concerning this clone itself: The junction does not match germline at one end; this may be a read error. This chain connects TRBV25-1 to TRBJ2-7, with D uncertain. CDR3 length equals 11 residues. Germline V gives CDR1 MGHDK, CDR2 SYGVNS. CDR3 sequence reads: CASSDFRGLNF. The CDR3 coding sequence is TGTGCCAGCAGTGACTTCAGAGGTTTGAACTTC.

This clone occurred once. J is TRBJ2-3 and V is TRBV4-2; 12 positions match TRBD2. Germline CDR1 reads LGHNA; CDR2 reads YNFKEQ. The CDR3 covers 17 residues. Losses at the gene ends were 1 base for V and 0 bases for J; bases not matched to a gene: 2. The CDR3 sequence: CASSQATSGGSTDTQYF. CDR3 bases: TGTGCCAGCAGCCAAGCGACTAGCGGGGGAAGCACAGATACGCAGTATTTT.

The V call is TRBV11-2, the J call TRBJ2-2, with 7 bases matching TRBD2. The germline gives CDR1 SGHAT, CDR2 FQNNGV. V was pared by 3 bases and J by 5 bases, with 9 bases of the junction left unmatched. CDR3 size: 16 residues. CDR3 amino acids: CASSFPRGGGTGELFF. The CDR3 DNA follows: TGTGCCAGCAGCTTCCCACGCGGGGGAGGGACCGGGGAGCTGTTTTTT.

This rearrangement joins TRBV28 to TRBJ1-5, with D uncertain. The CDR3 is made up of 14 amino acids. V was trimmed by 7 bases and J by 3 bases, leaving 13 bases between them. From germline, CDR1 is MDHEN and CDR2 SYDVKM. The CDR3 nucleotides read TGTGCCAGCATCCTCGGGAGTAACAATCAGCCCCAGCATTTT. This codes for CASILGSNNQPQHF.

The chain links TRBV7-9 to TRBJ2-3; TRBD2 is a possible D gene (6 bases). This CDR3 is built from 14 residues. Germline-derived CDR1 and CDR2 are SEHNR and FQNEAQ (reference sequence). The V and J ends lost 6 bases and 0 bases respectively, with 10 bases between them. CDR3 loop: CASRKAGSTDTQYF. Written as DNA, the CDR3 is TGTGCCAGCAGGAAGGCGGGGAGCACAGATACGCAGTATTTT.

The genes are TRBV7-2 and TRBJ2-5; 11 nucleotides agree with TRBD2. V lost 4 bases to trimming and J lost 6 bases; unmatched junction nucleotides: 7. Per the germline V gene, CDR1 is SGHTA and CDR2 is FQGNSA. CDR3 size: 15 residues. The CDR3 bases are TGTGCCAGCAGCTCCAGACTAGCGGGACAGAAGACCCAGTACTTC. Its protein product is CASSSRLAGQKTQYF.

This chain uses TRBV7-6 with TRBJ2-1, with TRBD2 identical over 7 bases. The junction had 5 bases not matched to a gene; V was cut back by 5 bases and J by 1 base. The CDR3 runs 15 residues. CDR1 and CDR2 from the germline V gene are SGHVS and FNYEAQ. The CDR3: CASSPGGISYNEQFF. In DNA, the CDR3 is TGTGCCAGCAGCCCCGGGGGGATATCCTACAATGAGCAGTTCTTC.

V usage is TRBV28 and J usage is TRBJ2-7; D is possibly TRBD2 (6 bases). The length of the CDR3 is 16 residues. V lost 3 bases and J 3 bases, leaving 18 bases between the germline ends. Germline CDR1 is MDHEN and CDR2 is SYDVKM. The CDR3: CASSFLSRGLLYEQYF. DNA of the CDR3: TGTGCCAGCAGTTTCCTTAGTCGGGGACTCCTCTACGAGCAGTACTTC.

The chain joins TRBV20-1 to TRBJ2-4; 7 bases align to TRBD1. The CDR3 spans 13 residues. Germline V gives CDR1 DFQATT, CDR2 SNEGSKA (reference sequence). The junction had 6 bases not matched to a gene; V was cut back by 3 bases and J by 7 bases. This CDR3 is CSASLSRGNIQYF. CDR3 coding DNA: TGCAGTGCTAGTTTGTCCAGGGGGAACATTCAGTACTTC.

This clone was seen repeatedly, ten times or more. This chain uses TRBV18 with TRBJ1-4, with 11 bases that match TRBD1. CDR1 KGHSH and CDR2 LQKENI come from the germline V gene. This CDR3 is 16 amino acids long. The V gene end was trimmed by 6 bases and the J gene end by 4 bases; junction bases not matched to a gene: 7. The CDR3 DNA is TGTGCCAGCTCCCTGGGACAGGGGGGCTTTAATGAAAAACTGTTTTTT. It encodes CASSLGQGGFNEKLFF.

This clone was counted once. This rearrangement joins TRBV2 to TRBJ1-5; D is unclear. CDR3 size: 15 residues. The germline V gene has CDR1 SNHLY and CDR2 FYNNEI. Trimming took 6 bases from V and 3 from J, leaving 15 bases between them. The CDR3 protein is CASRVGTNPNQPQHF. As DNA, the CDR3 is TGTGCCAGCAGGGTGGGCACCAACCCCAATCAGCCCCAGCATTTT.

Here the CDR3 DNA reads TGCGCCAGCAGATCACAGGTGAACACTGAAGCTTTCTTT. Translated: CASRSQVNTEAFF. This chain links TRBV5-1 with TRBJ1-1, with a weak D call TRBD1 (5 bases). The ends were cut back, 5 bases at V and 0 bases at J, with 8 bases in the middle. The V gene's germline CDR1 is SGHRS and CDR2 YFSETQ. The CDR3 length is 13 residues.

This rearrangement joins TRBV28 to TRBJ2-2; 10 bases are shared with TRBD2. With V trimmed by 7 bases and J by 3 bases, 5 bases remained unmatched. The germline CDR1 and CDR2 sequences are MDHEN and SYDVKM. This CDR3 contains 15 residues. The CDR3 sequence is CASTPSGRDTGELFF. CDR3 nucleotides: TGTGCCAGCACGCCCAGCGGGAGGGACACCGGGGAGCTGTTTTTT. Drawing the rest from reference TRBV28 and TRBJ2-2, the complete variable domain is DVKVTQSSRYLVKRTGEKVFLECVQDMDHENMFWYRQDPGLGLRLIYFSYDVKMKEKGDIPEGYSVSREKKERFSLILESASTNQTSMYLCASTPSGRDTGELFFGEGSRLTVL.

The rearrangement joins TRBV28 to TRBJ1-1, with D hard to call. The CDR3 sequence is 12 residues long. The germline CDR1 and CDR2 sequences are MDHEN and SYDVKM. V lost 9 bases and J 0 bases, leaving 8 bases between the germline ends. CDR3 region: CASNRMNTEAFF. CDR3 DNA sequence: TGTGCCAGTAACAGAATGAACACTGAAGCTTTCTTT.

The chain is built from TRBV5-1 and TRBJ1-1; D remains ambiguous. V lost 4 bases, J lost 1 base, and 14 bases lay in between. Germline V gene sequence: CDR1 SGHRS, CDR2 YFSETQ. The CDR3 length is 15 residues. The CDR3 bases are TGCGCCAGCAGCAGGGAGGGCGGCCAGAACACTGAAGCTTTCTTT. Amino acids: CASSREGGQNTEAFF.

The chain links TRBV6-5 to TRBJ1-2, with D unclear. Per the germline V gene, CDR1 is MNHEY and CDR2 is SVGAGI. V lost 0 bases and J lost 6, with 8 bases in between. There are 13 residues in the CDR3. The CDR3 nucleotides are TGTGCCAGCAGTTACTCGGCGGGGAATGGCTACACCTTC. Translation: CASSYSAGNGYTF.

The chain links TRBV11-2 to TRBJ2-2, with 9 nucleotides matching TRBD2. Germline V lookup: CDR1 SGHAT, CDR2 FQNNGV. There are 16 residues in the CDR3. Germline trimming cut 5 bases from V and 6 bases from J; bases unmatched to any gene: 10. DNA for the CDR3: TGTGCCAGCAGCCCCGGAGGTCTAGCGGGATCCGGGGAGCTGTTTTTT. Encoded protein: CASSPGGLAGSGELFF.

The gene calls are TRBV24-1 and TRBJ2-3, with D possibly TRBD2 on 7 matching bases. Germline CDR1 reads KGHDR; CDR2 reads SFDVKD. This CDR3 has 15 amino acids. V was shortened by 5 bases and J by 2 bases, with 13 bases between the two germline ends. CDR3 DNA sequence: TGTGCCACCAGTGCCGGGCGGGGGCCCACAGATACGCAGTATTTT. This codes for CATSAGRGPTDTQYF.

The chain carries TRBV5-1 and TRBJ2-5, with D hard to call. This CDR3 contains 15 residues. The V end was cut by 0 bases, the J end by 5 bases, with 14 bases between. Germline V gives CDR1 SGHRS, CDR2 YFSETQ. The CDR3 region is CASSLGAVLYETQYF. The CDR3 coding sequence is TGCGCCAGCAGCTTGGGCGCGGTATTATACGAGACCCAGTACTTC.

In this sample, this clone turned up a few times. V is TRBV5-1 and J is TRBJ2-7; weak D call: TRBD1 (5 bases). Germline-derived CDR1 and CDR2 are SGHRS and YFSETQ. The germline V and J ends were trimmed by 1 base and 2 bases, with 16 bases remaining between them. This CDR3 has 16 residues. The CDR3 coding sequence is TGCGCCAGCAGCTTGTATTCTCCAGGGTACCCCTACGAGCAGTACTTC. This translates into CASSLYSPGYPYEQYF.

The chain employs TRBV7-2 and TRBJ1-4; weak D call: TRBD1 (6 bases). The ends were cut back, 5 bases at V and 10 bases at J, with 20 bases in the middle. Germline V gene data show CDR1 as SGHTA and CDR2 as FQGNSA. This CDR3 has 15 amino acids. The CDR3 protein is CASSKSGDRHGKLFF. The CDR3 DNA is TGTGCCAGCAGCAAATCCGGAGACAGGCATGGAAAACTGTTTTTT.